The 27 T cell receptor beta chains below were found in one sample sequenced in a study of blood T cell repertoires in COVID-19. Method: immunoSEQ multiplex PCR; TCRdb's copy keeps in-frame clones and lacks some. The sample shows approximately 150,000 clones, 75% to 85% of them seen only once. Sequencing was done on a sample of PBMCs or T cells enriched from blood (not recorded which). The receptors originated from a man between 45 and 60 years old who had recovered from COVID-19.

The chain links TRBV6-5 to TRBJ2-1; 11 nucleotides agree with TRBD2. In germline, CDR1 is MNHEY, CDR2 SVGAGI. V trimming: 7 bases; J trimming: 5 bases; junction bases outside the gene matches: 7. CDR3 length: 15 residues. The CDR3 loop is CASKATSGGHNEQFF. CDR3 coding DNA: TGTGCCAGCAAAGCTACTAGCGGGGGACACAATGAGCAGTTCTTC.

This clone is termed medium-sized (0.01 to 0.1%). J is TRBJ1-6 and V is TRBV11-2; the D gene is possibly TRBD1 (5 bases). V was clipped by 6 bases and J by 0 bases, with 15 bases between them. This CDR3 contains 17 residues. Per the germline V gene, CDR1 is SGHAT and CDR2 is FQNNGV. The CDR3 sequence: CASSPDSSSSYNSPLHF. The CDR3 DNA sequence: TGTGCCAGCAGTCCCGACAGTTCAAGCTCCTATAATTCACCCCTCCACTTT.

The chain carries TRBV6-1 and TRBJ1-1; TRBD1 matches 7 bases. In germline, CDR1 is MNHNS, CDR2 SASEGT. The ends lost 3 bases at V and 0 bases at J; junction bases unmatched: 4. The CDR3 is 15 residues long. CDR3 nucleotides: TGTGCCAGCAGTGAGGACAGGTCCATGAACACTGAAGCTTTCTTT. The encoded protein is CASSEDRSMNTEAFF.

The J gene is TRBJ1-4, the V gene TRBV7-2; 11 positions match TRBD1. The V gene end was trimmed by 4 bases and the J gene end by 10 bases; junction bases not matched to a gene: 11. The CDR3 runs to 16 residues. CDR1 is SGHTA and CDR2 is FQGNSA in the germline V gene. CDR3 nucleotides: TGTGCCAGCAGCTCTTCCCATGGGACAGGGGGGGTAAAACTGTTTTTT. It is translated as CASSSSHGTGGVKLFF.

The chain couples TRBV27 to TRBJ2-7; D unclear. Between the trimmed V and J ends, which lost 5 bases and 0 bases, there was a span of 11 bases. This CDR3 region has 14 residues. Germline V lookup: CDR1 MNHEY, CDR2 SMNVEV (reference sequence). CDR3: CASSPGPGSYEQYF. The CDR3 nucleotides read TGTGCCAGCAGTCCCGGTCCGGGCTCCTACGAGCAGTACTTC.

The CDR3: CASSGSRTVNTEAFF. The CDR3 bases are TGTGCCAGCTCAGGCAGCCGGACAGTGAACACTGAAGCTTTCTTT. The rearrangement links TRBV18 to TRBJ1-1; a weak D match, TRBD1 (6 bases). CDR3 length: 15 residues. The V and J ends lost 5 bases and 0 bases respectively, with 13 bases between them. Germline-derived CDR1 and CDR2 are KGHSH and LQKENI.

This chain's CDR3 is CASSARTGFEQYF. CDR3 nucleotides: TGTGCCAGCAGCGCCCGGACAGGGTTCGAGCAGTACTTC. V gene TRBV7-6 combines with J gene TRBJ2-7; TRBD1 aligns across 8 bases. There are 13 residues in the CDR3. With 5 bases clipped from V and 6 bases from J, the junction kept 6 bases outside the gene matches. Germline V lookup: CDR1 SGHVS, CDR2 FNYEAQ.

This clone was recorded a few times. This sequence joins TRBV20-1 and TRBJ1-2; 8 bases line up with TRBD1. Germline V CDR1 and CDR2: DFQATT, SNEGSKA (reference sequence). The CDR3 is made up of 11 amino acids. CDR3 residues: CTPGGNYGYTF. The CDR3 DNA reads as TGCACCCCAGGGGGCAACTATGGCTACACCTTC.

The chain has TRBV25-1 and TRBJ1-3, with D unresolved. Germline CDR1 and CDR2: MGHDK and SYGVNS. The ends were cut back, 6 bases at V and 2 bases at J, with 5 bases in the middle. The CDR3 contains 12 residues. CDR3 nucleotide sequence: TGTGCCAGCAGGAGCACTGGAAACACCATATATTTT. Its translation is CASRSTGNTIYF. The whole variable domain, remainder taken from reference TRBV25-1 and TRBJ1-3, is EADIYQTPRYLVIGTGKKITLECSQTMGHDKMYWYQQDPGMELHLIHYSYGVNSTEKGDLSSESTVSRIRTEHFPLTLESARPSHTSQYLCASRSTGNTIYFGEGSWLTVV.

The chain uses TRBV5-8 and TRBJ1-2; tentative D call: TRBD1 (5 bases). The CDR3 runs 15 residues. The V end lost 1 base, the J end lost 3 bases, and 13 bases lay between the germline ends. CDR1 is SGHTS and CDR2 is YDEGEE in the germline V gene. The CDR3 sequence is CASSLWRGSHYGYTF. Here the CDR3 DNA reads TGTGCCAGCAGCTTGTGGAGGGGATCTCACTATGGCTACACCTTC. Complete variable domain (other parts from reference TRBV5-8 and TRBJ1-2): EAGVTQSPTHLIKTRGQQATLRCSPISGHTSVYWYQQALGLGLQFLLWYDEGEERNRGNFPPRFSGRQFPNYSSELNVNALELEDSALYLCASSLWRGSHYGYTFGSGTRLTVV.

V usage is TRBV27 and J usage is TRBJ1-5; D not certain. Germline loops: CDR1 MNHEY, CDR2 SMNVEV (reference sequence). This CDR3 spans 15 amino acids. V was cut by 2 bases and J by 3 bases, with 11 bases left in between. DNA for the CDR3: TGTGCCAGCAGTTTAGAGGGCCGGATCAATCAGCCCCAGCATTTT. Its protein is CASSLEGRINQPQHF.

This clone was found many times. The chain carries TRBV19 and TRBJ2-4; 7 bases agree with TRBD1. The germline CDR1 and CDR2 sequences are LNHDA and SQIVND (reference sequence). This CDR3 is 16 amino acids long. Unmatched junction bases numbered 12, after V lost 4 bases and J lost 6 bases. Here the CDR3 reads CASSTPNRGRGNIQYF. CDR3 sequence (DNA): TGTGCCAGTAGTACCCCGAACAGGGGACGAGGAAACATTCAGTACTTC.

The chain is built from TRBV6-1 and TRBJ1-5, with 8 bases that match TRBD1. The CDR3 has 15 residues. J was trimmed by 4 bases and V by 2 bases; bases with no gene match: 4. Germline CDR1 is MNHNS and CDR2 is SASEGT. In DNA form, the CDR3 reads TGTGCCAGCAGTGAACTGACAGGGGTGAATCAGCCCCAGCATTTT. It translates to CASSELTGVNQPQHF.

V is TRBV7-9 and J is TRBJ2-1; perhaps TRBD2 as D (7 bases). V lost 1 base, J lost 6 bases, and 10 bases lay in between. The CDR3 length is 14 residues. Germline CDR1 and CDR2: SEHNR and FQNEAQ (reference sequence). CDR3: CASSLVAGANEQFF. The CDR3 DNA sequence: TGTGCCAGCAGCTTAGTCGCGGGGGCCAATGAGCAGTTCTTC.

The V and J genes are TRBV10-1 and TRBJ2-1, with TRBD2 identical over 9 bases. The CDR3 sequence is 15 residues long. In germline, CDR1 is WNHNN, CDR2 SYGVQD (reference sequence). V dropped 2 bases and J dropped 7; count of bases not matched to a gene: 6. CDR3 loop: CASSELRGGHNEQFF. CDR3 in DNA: TGCGCCAGCAGTGAGCTGCGGGGGGGGCATAATGAGCAGTTCTTC.

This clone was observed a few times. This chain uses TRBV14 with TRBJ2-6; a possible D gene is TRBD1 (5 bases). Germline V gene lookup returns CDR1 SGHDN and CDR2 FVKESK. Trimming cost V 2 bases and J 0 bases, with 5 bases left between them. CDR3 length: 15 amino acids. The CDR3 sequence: CASSQQGSGANVLTF. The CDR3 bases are TGTGCCAGCAGCCAACAGGGCTCTGGGGCCAACGTCCTGACTTTC.

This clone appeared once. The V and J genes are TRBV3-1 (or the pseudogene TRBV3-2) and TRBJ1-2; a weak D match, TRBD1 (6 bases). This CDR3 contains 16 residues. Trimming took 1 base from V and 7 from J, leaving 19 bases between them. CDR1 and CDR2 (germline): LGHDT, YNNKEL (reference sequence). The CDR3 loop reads CASSQAIVGGRFGYTF. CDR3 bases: TGTGCCAGCAGCCAAGCGATCGTTGGGGGCCGGTTTGGCTACACCTTC.

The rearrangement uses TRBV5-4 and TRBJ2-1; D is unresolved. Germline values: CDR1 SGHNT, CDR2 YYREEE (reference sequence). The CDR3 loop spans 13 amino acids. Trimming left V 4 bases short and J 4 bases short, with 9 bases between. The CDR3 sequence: CASSLDEYNEQFF. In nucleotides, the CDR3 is TGTGCCAGCAGCCTGGACGAGTACAATGAGCAGTTCTTC.

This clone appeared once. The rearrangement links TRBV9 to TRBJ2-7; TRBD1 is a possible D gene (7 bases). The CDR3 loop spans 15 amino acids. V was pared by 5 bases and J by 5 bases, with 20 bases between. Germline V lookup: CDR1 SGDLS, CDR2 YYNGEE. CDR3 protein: CASRRGRQGTNEQYF. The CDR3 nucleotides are TGTGCCAGCAGGCGGGGCCGACAGGGAACGAACGAGCAGTACTTC.

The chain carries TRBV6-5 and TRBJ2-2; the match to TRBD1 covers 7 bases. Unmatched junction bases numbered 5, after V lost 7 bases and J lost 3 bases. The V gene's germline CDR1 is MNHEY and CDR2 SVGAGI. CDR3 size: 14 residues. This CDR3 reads CASILTGDTGELFF. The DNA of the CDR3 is TGTGCCAGCATTCTTACAGGGGACACCGGGGAGCTGTTTTTT.

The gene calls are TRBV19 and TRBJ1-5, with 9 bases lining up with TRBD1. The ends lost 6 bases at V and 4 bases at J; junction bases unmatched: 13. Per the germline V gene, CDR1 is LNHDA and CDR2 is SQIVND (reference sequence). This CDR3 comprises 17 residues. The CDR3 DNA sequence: TGTGCCAGTAGCAACCCTCCCGGGACAGGGCCAAATCAGCCCCAGCATTTT. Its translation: CASSNPPGTGPNQPQHF.

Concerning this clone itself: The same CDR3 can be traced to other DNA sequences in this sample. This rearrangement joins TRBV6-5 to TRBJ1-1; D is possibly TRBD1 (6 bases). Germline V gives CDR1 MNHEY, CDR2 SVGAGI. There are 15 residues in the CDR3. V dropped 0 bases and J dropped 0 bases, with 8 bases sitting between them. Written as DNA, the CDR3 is TGTGCCAGCAGTTACTCGAGGGGGATGAACACTGAAGCTTTCTTT. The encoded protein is CASSYSRGMNTEAFF.

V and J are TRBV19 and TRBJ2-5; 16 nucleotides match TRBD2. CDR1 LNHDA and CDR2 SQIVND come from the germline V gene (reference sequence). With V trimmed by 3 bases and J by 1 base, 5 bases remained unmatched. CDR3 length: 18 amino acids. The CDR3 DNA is TGTGCCAGTAGTATTGGCGGGACTAGCGGGGGGGCCCAAGAGACCCAGTACTTC. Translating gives CASSIGGTSGGAQETQYF.

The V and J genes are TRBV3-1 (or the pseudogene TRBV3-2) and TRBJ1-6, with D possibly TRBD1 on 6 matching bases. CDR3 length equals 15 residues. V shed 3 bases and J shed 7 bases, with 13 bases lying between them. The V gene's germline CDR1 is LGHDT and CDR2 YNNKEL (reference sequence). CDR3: CASSHGQRLNSPLHF. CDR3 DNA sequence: TGTGCCAGCAGCCATGGACAGCGCTTGAATTCACCCCTCCACTTT.

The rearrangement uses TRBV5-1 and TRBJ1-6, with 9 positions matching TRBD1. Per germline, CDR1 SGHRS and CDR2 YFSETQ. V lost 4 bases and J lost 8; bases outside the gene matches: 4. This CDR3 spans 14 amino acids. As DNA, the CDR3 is TGCGCCAGCAGCCTGGGACAGGGTGATTCACCCCTCCACTTT. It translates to CASSLGQGDSPLHF.

The CDR3 sequence is CASSQDYSYNSPLHF. As DNA, the CDR3 is TGTGCCAGCAGCCAAGACTACTCCTATAATTCACCCCTCCACTTT. The chain couples TRBV4-2 to TRBJ1-6; D gene unclear. The germline V gene has CDR1 LGHNA and CDR2 YNFKEQ. V was cut by 0 bases and J by 0 bases, with 3 bases left in between. The CDR3 has 15 amino acids.

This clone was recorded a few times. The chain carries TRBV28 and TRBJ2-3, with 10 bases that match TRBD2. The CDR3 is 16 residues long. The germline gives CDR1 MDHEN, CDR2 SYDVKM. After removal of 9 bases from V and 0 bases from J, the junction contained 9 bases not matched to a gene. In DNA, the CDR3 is TGTGCCAGATTGCCGACTAGCGGGCCTAGCACAGATACGCAGTATTTT. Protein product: CARLPTSGPSTDTQYF. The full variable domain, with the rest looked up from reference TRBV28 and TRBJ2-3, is DVKVTQSSRYLVKRTGEKVFLECVQDMDHENMFWYRQDPGLGLRLIYFSYDVKMKEKGDIPEGYSVSREKKERFSLILESASTNQTSMYLCARLPTSGPSTDTQYFGPGTRLTVL.